This T cell receptor beta chain was documented in a study of blood T cells in healthy people across ages. Then a second PCR, running roughly 7 to 12 cycles, was carried out with a sample-barcoded 5' primer and a J-beta primer mix. Via MiXCR, TCRdb re-called the 5' RACE reads, giving one row per CDR3 protein. The data contain around 1,000,000 distinct CDR3 sequences, approximately 25% of them singletons. Healthy Caucasians from Russia aged about 6 to 90 served as donors. Trimming removed 3 bases from V and 4 bases from J; junction bases left unmatched: 9. Germline V gene data show CDR1 as DFQATT and CDR2 as SNEGSKA (reference sequence). There are 14 residues in the CDR3. These data also featured in a second study, about T cells of mothers and their children.

This TCR was recovered from a girl aged 2 to 10 in good health. This chain uses TRBV20-1 with TRBJ2-7, with 7 bases that match TRBD1. Material: blood. Here the CDR3 DNA reads TGCAGTGCTAGCCCGACGACAGGGATGTACGAGCAGTACTTC. Amino acid sequence: CSASPTTGMYEQYF.